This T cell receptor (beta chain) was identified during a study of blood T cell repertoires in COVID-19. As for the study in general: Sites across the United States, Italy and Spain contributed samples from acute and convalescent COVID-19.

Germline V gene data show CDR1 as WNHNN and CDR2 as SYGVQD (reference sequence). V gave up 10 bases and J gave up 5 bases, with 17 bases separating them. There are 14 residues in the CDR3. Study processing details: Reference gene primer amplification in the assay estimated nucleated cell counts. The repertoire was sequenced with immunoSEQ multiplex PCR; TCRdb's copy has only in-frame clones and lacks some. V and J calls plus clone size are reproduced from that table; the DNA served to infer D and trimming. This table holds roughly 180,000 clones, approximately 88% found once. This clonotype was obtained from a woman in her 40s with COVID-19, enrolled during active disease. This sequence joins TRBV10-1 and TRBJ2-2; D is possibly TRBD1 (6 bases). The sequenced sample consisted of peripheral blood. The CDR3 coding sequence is TGCGCCACCTCCGTGGGACATTTTACCGGGGAGCTGTTTTTT. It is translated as CATSVGHFTGELFF.